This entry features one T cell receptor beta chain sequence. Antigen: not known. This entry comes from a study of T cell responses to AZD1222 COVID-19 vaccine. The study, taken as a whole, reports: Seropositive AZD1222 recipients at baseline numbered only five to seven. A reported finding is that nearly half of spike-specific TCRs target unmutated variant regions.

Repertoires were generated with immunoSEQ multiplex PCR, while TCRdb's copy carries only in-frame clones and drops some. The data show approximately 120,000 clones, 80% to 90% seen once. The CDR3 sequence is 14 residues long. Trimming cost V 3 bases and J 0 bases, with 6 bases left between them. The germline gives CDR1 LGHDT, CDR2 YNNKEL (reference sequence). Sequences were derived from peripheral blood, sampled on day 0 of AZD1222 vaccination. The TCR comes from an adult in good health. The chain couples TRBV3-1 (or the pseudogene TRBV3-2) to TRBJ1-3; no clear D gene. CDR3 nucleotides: TGTGCCAGCAGCCAGGGATCCTCTGGAAACACCATATATTTT. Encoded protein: CASSQGSSGNTIYF.